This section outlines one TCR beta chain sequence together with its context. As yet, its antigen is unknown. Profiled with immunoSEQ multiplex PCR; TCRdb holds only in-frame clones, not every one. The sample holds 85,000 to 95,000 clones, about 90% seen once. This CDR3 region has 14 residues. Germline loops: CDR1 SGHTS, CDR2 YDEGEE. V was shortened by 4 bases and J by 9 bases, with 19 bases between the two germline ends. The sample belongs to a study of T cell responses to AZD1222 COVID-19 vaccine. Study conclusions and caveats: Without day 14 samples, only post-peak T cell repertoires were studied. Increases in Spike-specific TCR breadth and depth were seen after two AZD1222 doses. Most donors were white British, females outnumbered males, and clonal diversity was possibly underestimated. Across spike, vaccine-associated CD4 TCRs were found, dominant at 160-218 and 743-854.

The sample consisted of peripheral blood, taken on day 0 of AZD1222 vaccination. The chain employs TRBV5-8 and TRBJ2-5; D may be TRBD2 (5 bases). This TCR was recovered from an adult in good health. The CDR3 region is CASSLRDPLWAQYF. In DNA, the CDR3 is TGTGCCAGCAGCCTCCGGGATCCTCTGTGGGCCCAGTACTTC.